This paragraph covers one TCR beta chain sequence. Tumor samples were obtained before definitive surgery or chemotherapy. These data are taken from a study of high-grade serous ovarian cancer treatment subgroups. The CDR3 covers 16 residues. Germline V CDR1 and CDR2: LGHNA, YNFKEQ. Losses at the gene ends were 2 bases for V and 3 bases for J; bases not matched to a gene: 6. Only in-frame clones appear in the TCRdb table, and some are missing; sequencing was by immunoSEQ multiplex PCR. The sample has around 5,200 clones; around three quarters are singletons. This sequence was found in a human donor with high-grade serous ovarian cancer. Sequencing was carried out using tumor tissue. The chain links TRBV4-2 to TRBJ1-3; TRBD1 agrees at 8 bases. The CDR3 nucleotides are TGTGCCAGCAGCCAACCCGACAGGGGTGGTGGAAACACCATATATTTT. Its protein is CASSQPDRGGGNTIYF.